Shown below are 19 T cell receptor beta chains from a single sample sequenced in a study of blood T cells in healthy people across ages. Primers used in a second PCR of roughly 7 to 12 cycles were a sample-barcoded 5' primer and a J-beta primer mix. Using its own MiXCR run on the 5' RACE reads, TCRdb lists one record per CDR3 protein. The sample consists of 710,000 or so distinct CDR3 sequences, about 20% of them appearing once. The sample comprised blood. Source of these receptors: a man aged 70-80 years in good health.

The rearrangement uses TRBV28 and TRBJ1-2; maybe TRBD1 (5 bases). The CDR3 loop spans 15 amino acids. V lost 0 bases to trimming and J lost 5 bases, with 13 bases between them. Germline V gives CDR1 MDHEN, CDR2 SYDVKM. The CDR3 loop is CASSLWLGASYGYTF. The CDR3 coding sequence is TGTGCCAGCAGTTTATGGCTCGGGGCCTCTTATGGCTACACCTTC.

This clonotype has at least ten counts. The junction departs from germline at one end; a sequencing error may be responsible. This rearrangement joins TRBV7-9 to TRBJ1-1; D is undetermined. Germline CDR1 reads SEHNR; CDR2 reads FQNEAQ (reference sequence). The CDR3 is made up of 14 amino acids. CDR3 amino acids: CASSLTGMNTEAFF. CDR3 nucleotide sequence: TGCGCCAGCAGCTTGACGGGGATGAACACTGAAGCTTTCTTT. Full variable domain (outside the CDR3, taken from reference TRBV7-9 and TRBJ1-1): DTGVSQNPRHKITKRGQNVTFRCDPISEHNRLYWYRQTLGQGPEFLTYFQNEAQLEKSRLLSDRFSAERPKGSFSTLEIQRTEQGDSAMYLCASSLTGMNTEAFFGQGTRLTVV.

This clonotype was recorded only once. This chain connects TRBV9 to TRBJ2-3; 9 nucleotides line up with TRBD2. Germline V gives CDR1 SGDLS, CDR2 YYNGEE. CDR3 length equals 16 residues. V lost 0 bases and J lost 2; bases outside the gene matches: 4. The CDR3 reads CASSVDAGGPTDTQYF. The CDR3 DNA reads as TGTGCCAGCAGCGTAGACGCGGGGGGGCCCACAGATACGCAGTATTTT.

This clonotype came up a few times. This chain links TRBV29-1 with TRBJ1-2, with 7 bases matching TRBD1. V was pared by 8 bases and J by 3 bases, with 9 bases of the junction left unmatched. The CDR3 is made up of 13 amino acids. Germline V gene lookup returns CDR1 SQVTM and CDR2 ANQGSEA. This chain's CDR3 is CSRKKQGHYGYTF. CDR3 bases: TGCAGCCGGAAAAAACAGGGGCACTATGGCTACACCTTC. The entire variable domain, with the rest obtained from reference TRBV29-1 and TRBJ1-2, is as follows: SAVISQKPSRDICQRGTSLTIQCQVDSQVTMMFWYRQQPGQSLTLIATANQGSEATYESGFVIDKFPISRPNLTFSTLTVSNMSPEDSSIYLCSRKKQGHYGYTFGSGTRLTVV.

This clonotype was counted ten times or more. The rearrangement links TRBV5-8 to TRBJ1-2; 7 bases fit TRBD1. Germline CDR1 SGHTS, CDR2 YDEGEE. The CDR3 length is 13 residues. The V and J ends lost 1 base and 8 bases, in that order; junction bases with no gene match: 5. The CDR3 reads CASSLKGARGYTF. DNA for the CDR3: TGTGCCAGCAGCTTGAAGGGGGCGAGAGGCTACACCTTC.

The rearrangement links TRBV18 to TRBJ2-7; D may be TRBD2 (7 bases). The V and J ends lost 5 bases and 5 bases respectively, with 19 bases between them. Germline V lookup: CDR1 KGHSH, CDR2 LQKENI. This CDR3 has 15 residues. The CDR3 region is CASSSRPGGRNEQYV. The CDR3 DNA follows: TGTGCCAGCTCATCCAGACCCGGGGGGCGTAACGAGCAGTACGTC.

This clonotype was counted a few times. The chain carries TRBV12-3 or TRBV12-4 and TRBJ1-1; a weak D match, TRBD1 (6 bases). This CDR3 region has 16 residues. Trimming left V 2 bases short and J 4 bases short, with 17 bases between. Here the CDR3 reads CASSLFTGGRGTEAFF. CDR3 coding DNA: TGTGCCAGCAGTTTATTTACCGGGGGGCGCGGCACTGAAGCTTTCTTT.

The chain has TRBV7-2 and TRBJ2-5; D gene unclear. With 3 bases removed from V and 0 bases from J, the gap between germline ends came to 11 bases. Looked up from germline, CDR1 is SGHTA and CDR2 is FQGNSA. This CDR3 contains 15 residues. CDR3 region: CASSLGKLYQETQYF. The CDR3 DNA reads TGTGCCAGCAGCTTGGGGAAATTGTACCAAGAGACCCAGTACTTC.

The chain couples TRBV20-1 to TRBJ2-1; 9 bases map to TRBD1. Trimming cost V 5 bases and J 9 bases; bases outside gene matches: 11. The length of the CDR3 is 14 residues. Germline V gene sequence: CDR1 DFQATT, CDR2 SNEGSKA (reference sequence). This CDR3 is CSAPDRGTSPEQFF. The CDR3 bases are TGCAGTGCTCCAGACAGGGGGACCTCACCTGAGCAGTTCTTC.

There are a few counts of this clonotype. The genes are TRBV27 and TRBJ1-2, with 12 nucleotides matching TRBD1. J lost 4 bases, V lost 5 bases, and 5 bases had no gene match. Germline assignment: CDR1 MNHEY and CDR2 SMNVEV (reference sequence). The CDR3 is 15 amino acids. The CDR3 coding sequence is TGTGCCAGCAGTATCACGGGACAGGGGGCCTATGGCTACACCTTC. Translation gives CASSITGQGAYGYTF.

Comments on this clonotype: The germline gene is not matched at one end of the junction; a read error may be the cause. The chain is built from TRBV12-3 or TRBV12-4 and TRBJ1-2, with D maybe TRBD1 (5 bases). This CDR3 is built from 14 residues. As DNA, the CDR3 is TGTGCCAGCAGTCGGGGGAGACTTGACTATGACTACACCTTC. Its protein product is CASSRGRLDYDYTF.

The V and J genes are TRBV5-1 and TRBJ2-1; D is ambiguous. The CDR3 runs to 15 residues. Trimming stripped 1 base from V and 5 bases from J, with 13 bases between. The V gene's germline CDR1 is SGHRS and CDR2 YFSETQ. The CDR3 here is CASSLSPGRDNEQFF. The CDR3 nucleotides read TGCGCCAGCAGCTTGTCGCCTGGACGGGACAATGAGCAGTTCTTC.

The chain carries TRBV18 and TRBJ2-4; perhaps TRBD2 as D (6 bases). The germline V and J ends were trimmed by 0 bases and 2 bases, with 14 bases remaining between them. From germline, CDR1 is KGHSH and CDR2 LQKENI. The CDR3 has 17 amino acids. In DNA, the CDR3 is TGTGCCAGCTCACCACCAATCAGGGCGGGAACCAAAAACATTCAGTACTTC. Its protein is CASSPPIRAGTKNIQYF.

This sequence joins TRBV20-1 and TRBJ2-3; D is undetermined. Germline CDR1 and CDR2: DFQATT and SNEGSKA (reference sequence). The V gene lost 3 bases and the J gene lost 0 bases, with 10 bases spanning the gap. This CDR3 contains 14 residues. In DNA, the CDR3 is TGCAGTGCTAGTGGGTGGGGTAGCACAGATACGCAGTATTTT. Protein sequence: CSASGWGSTDTQYF.

This clonotype was recorded a few times. The chain joins TRBV6-2 or TRBV6-3 to TRBJ2-5; tentative D call: TRBD1 (5 bases). The closer fit of TRBJ2-7 to the DNA end suggests the J call may be wrong. The length of the CDR3 is 13 residues. CDR1 MNHEY and CDR2 SVGEGT come from the germline V gene. CDR3 sequence: CASSSGASYEQYV. The CDR3 bases are TGTGCCAGCAGTTCTGGGGCCAGCTACGAGCAGTACGTC.

This clonotype has a handful of counts. The V call is TRBV5-1, the J call TRBJ1-1; TRBD1 matches 11 bases. J lost 7 bases, V lost 4 bases, and 12 bases had no gene match. The germline V gene encodes CDR1 SGHRS and CDR2 YFSETQ. This CDR3 is 16 amino acids long. The CDR3 sequence is CASSPGQGAGPYEAFF. As DNA, the CDR3 is TGCGCCAGCAGCCCAGGACAGGGGGCCGGCCCCTATGAAGCTTTCTTT.

This clonotype was recorded a few times. The V gene is TRBV9, the J gene TRBJ2-2; D is uncertain. V gave up 1 base and J gave up 0 bases, with 7 bases separating them. The CDR3 runs 15 residues. Germline CDR1 SGDLS, CDR2 YYNGEE. Here the CDR3 DNA reads TGTGCCAGCAGCGTACGCGCCGCGAACACCGGGGAGCTGTTTTTT. Residues: CASSVRAANTGELFF.

There are a few counts of this clonotype. This chain joins TRBV5-1 and TRBJ2-2, with 8 bases fitting TRBD1. Germline-derived CDR1 and CDR2 are SGHRS and YFSETQ. This CDR3 has 16 residues. J gave up 4 bases and V 3 bases, and 8 bases lay outside the gene matches. CDR3 sequence: CASSSPRDRSTGELFF. DNA for the CDR3: TGCGCCAGCAGCTCGCCCCGGGACAGGTCCACCGGGGAGCTGTTTTTT.

This clonotype has ten or more counts. The V call is TRBV14, the J call TRBJ1-2; no reliable D call. V was shortened by 3 bases and J by 1 base, with 3 bases between the two germline ends. The length of the CDR3 is 12 residues. From germline, CDR1 is SGHDN and CDR2 FVKESK. This chain's CDR3 is CASSQGNYGYTF. DNA of the CDR3: TGTGCCAGCAGCCAGGGTAACTATGGCTACACCTTC.